This passage covers 16 T cell receptor beta chains from one sample sequenced in a study of T cell responses to AZD1222 COVID-19 vaccine. Sequenced by immunoSEQ multiplex PCR; TCRdb stores in-frame clones only, minus some. The data show around 65,000 clones, over 60% seen once. The specimen was peripheral blood, collected on day 0 of AZD1222 vaccination. The receptors here all came from an adult in good health.

The CDR3 protein is CASSSPGGISAHEQFF. Here the CDR3 DNA reads TGTGCCAGCAGCTCGCCGGGGGGAATATCGGCTCATGAGCAGTTCTTC. This chain links TRBV5-5 with TRBJ2-1; 7 bases agree with TRBD2. CDR3 size: 16 residues. V dropped 3 bases and J dropped 8; count of bases not matched to a gene: 14. Germline V lookup: CDR1 SGHKS, CDR2 YYEKEE (reference sequence).

The V call is TRBV4-3, the J call TRBJ1-4; D is ambiguous. The germline CDR1 and CDR2 sequences are LGHNA and YSLEER. This CDR3 is built from 15 residues. V was trimmed by 0 bases and J by 4 bases, leaving 9 bases between them. The CDR3 region is CASSQDGLINEKLFF. The CDR3 DNA is TGCGCCAGCAGCCAAGACGGGCTGATTAATGAAAAACTGTTTTTT.

This clone was detected only once. CDR3 in DNA: TGTGCCAGCAGTTTCTGGCAGGGCGCAAACTACAATGAGCAGTTCTTC. This encodes CASSFWQGANYNEQFF. V is TRBV28 and J is TRBJ2-1, with a possible D match to TRBD1 (5 bases). Trimming removed 3 bases from V and 3 bases from J, with 15 bases in between. Germline assignment: CDR1 MDHEN and CDR2 SYDVKM. The CDR3 spans 16 residues.

The V and J genes are TRBV28 and TRBJ1-5, with a weak D call TRBD1 (6 bases). The ends were cut back, 6 bases at V and 4 bases at J, with 13 bases in the middle. The CDR3 loop spans 14 amino acids. From germline, CDR1 is MDHEN and CDR2 SYDVKM. The CDR3 loop reads CASSGRTENQPQHF. The CDR3 DNA reads as TGTGCCAGCAGCGGCCGGACAGAAAATCAGCCCCAGCATTTT.

J is TRBJ2-7 and V is TRBV4-1; no firm D call. Trimming left V 0 bases short and J 7 bases short, with 13 bases between. CDR3 length: 14 residues. Germline CDR1 MGHRA, CDR2 YSYEKL. CDR3: CASSQDRQGFEQYF. CDR3 coding DNA: TGCGCCAGCAGCCAAGATCGGCAAGGGTTTGAGCAGTACTTC.

This rearrangement joins TRBV7-9 to TRBJ1-1, with D tentatively TRBD1 (5 bases). CDR1 and CDR2 (germline): SEHNR, FQNEAQ (reference sequence). Between the trimmed V and J ends, which lost 3 bases and 5 bases, there was a span of 13 bases. The CDR3 runs 14 residues. The DNA for the CDR3 is TGTGCCAGCAGCTTTCTAAGGGGTCAGACTGAAGCTTTCTTT. Encoded protein: CASSFLRGQTEAFF.

V and J are TRBV10-3 and TRBJ1-2, with D possibly TRBD1 on 6 matching bases. Germline assignment: CDR1 ENHRY and CDR2 SYGVKD. V lost 11 bases to trimming and J lost 6 bases, with 22 bases between them. The CDR3 length is 14 residues. The CDR3: CASFDGGLLNGYTF. The DNA of the CDR3 is TGTGCCTCGTTTGACGGGGGCCTGTTGAATGGCTACACCTTC.

This clone was seen a single time. This chain uses TRBV18 with TRBJ2-2; TRBD2 agrees at 8 bases. The CDR3 contains 16 residues. CDR1 and CDR2 (germline): KGHSH, LQKENI. The V gene end was trimmed by 2 bases and the J gene end by 7 bases; junction bases not matched to a gene: 9. The CDR3 sequence is CASSPNQRGPNGELFF. The DNA of the CDR3 is TGTGCCAGCTCACCAAACCAGCGGGGGCCCAACGGGGAGCTGTTTTTT. Variable domain in full (rest from reference TRBV18 and TRBJ2-2): NAGVMQNPRHLVRRRGQEARLRCSPMKGHSHVYWYRQLPEEGLKFMVYLQKENIIDESGMPKERFSAEFPKEGPSILRIQQVVRGDSAAYFCASSPNQRGPNGELFFGEGSRLTVL.

Turning to this clone: The junction shows a germline mismatch at one end, possibly a read error. This sequence joins TRBV11-3 and TRBJ1-3; D unresolved. This CDR3 region has 12 residues. From germline, CDR1 is SGHNT and CDR2 YENEEA. Here the CDR3 DNA reads TGTGCCAGCAGCTTAGATGGACACACCATATATTTT. This gives the protein CASSLDGHTIYF.

This clone was seen once. This chain links TRBV7-6 with TRBJ1-5; TRBD1 matches 7 bases. CDR1 is SGHVS and CDR2 is FNYEAQ in the germline V gene. Trimming removed 5 bases from V and 3 bases from J; junction bases left unmatched: 7. CDR3 size: 15 residues. The CDR3 here is CASSRTGDPNQPQHF. The CDR3, as DNA: TGTGCCAGCAGCCGCACAGGGGACCCCAATCAGCCCCAGCATTTT.

The chain recombines TRBV6-2 or TRBV6-3 with TRBJ1-5; TRBD1 agrees at 9 bases. Unmatched junction bases numbered 6, after V lost 5 bases and J lost 4 bases. CDR3 length equals 15 residues. Germline V gives CDR1 MNHEY, CDR2 SVGEGT. Written as DNA, the CDR3 is TGTGCCAGCAGTCCCGGGACAGGGAGGAATCAGCCCCAGCATTTT. As protein: CASSPGTGRNQPQHF.

This rearrangement joins TRBV7-2 to TRBJ1-5, with D tentatively TRBD1 (5 bases). Per the germline V gene, CDR1 is SGHTA and CDR2 is FQGNSA. CDR3 size: 15 residues. With 2 bases removed from V and 0 bases from J, the gap between germline ends came to 8 bases. The CDR3 loop is CASSLMTDSNQPQHF. The DNA for the CDR3 is TGTGCCAGCAGCTTAATGACAGATAGCAATCAGCCCCAGCATTTT.

The rearrangement joins TRBV11-2 to TRBJ2-1; 7 bases agree with TRBD2. Germline V gene sequence: CDR1 SGHAT, CDR2 FQNNGV. Trimming cost V 1 base and J 0 bases; bases outside gene matches: 9. The CDR3 sequence is 18 residues long. The CDR3 DNA reads TGTGCCAGCAGCTTAGCGACCTCAGCGGGGAGCTCCTACAATGAGCAGTTCTTC. Its protein product is CASSLATSAGSSYNEQFF.

V gene TRBV28 combines with J gene TRBJ2-7; 7 bases line up with TRBD2. CDR3 length: 14 amino acids. Germline V CDR1 and CDR2: MDHEN, SYDVKM. Losses at the gene ends were 9 bases for V and 3 bases for J; bases not matched to a gene: 11. For the CDR3, the DNA is TGTGCCAGTTCTACGGGGGGTTCTAACTACGAGCAGTACTTC. Translating gives CASSTGGSNYEQYF.

The chain couples TRBV12-3 or TRBV12-4 to TRBJ1-2; the match to TRBD1 covers 10 bases. J gave up 8 bases and V 4 bases, and 4 bases lay outside the gene matches. The CDR3 is 13 amino acids. The CDR3 here is CASSSRTGGGYTF. The CDR3 nucleotides read TGTGCCAGCAGTTCCCGGACAGGGGGGGGCTACACCTTC.

This chain uses TRBV2 with TRBJ2-6; D may be TRBD1 (5 bases). The CDR3 spans 15 residues. Germline V CDR1 and CDR2: SNHLY, FYNNEI. The chain's CDR3 is CASTRKGSGANVLTF. Here the CDR3 DNA reads TGTGCTTCTACCCGGAAGGGGTCTGGGGCCAACGTCCTGACTTTC.